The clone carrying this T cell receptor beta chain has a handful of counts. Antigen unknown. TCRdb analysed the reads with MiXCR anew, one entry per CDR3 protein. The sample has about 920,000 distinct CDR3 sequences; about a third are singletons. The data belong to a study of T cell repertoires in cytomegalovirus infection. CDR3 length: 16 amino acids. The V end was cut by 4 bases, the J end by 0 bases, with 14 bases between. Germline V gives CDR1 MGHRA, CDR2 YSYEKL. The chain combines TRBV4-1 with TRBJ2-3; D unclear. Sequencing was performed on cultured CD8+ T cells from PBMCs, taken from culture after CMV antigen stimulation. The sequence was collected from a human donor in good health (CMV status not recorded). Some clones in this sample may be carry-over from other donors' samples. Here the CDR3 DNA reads TGCGCCAGCAGCCTAGGGAATAGCTTTAGCACAGATACGCAGTATTTT. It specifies CASSLGNSFSTDTQYF.